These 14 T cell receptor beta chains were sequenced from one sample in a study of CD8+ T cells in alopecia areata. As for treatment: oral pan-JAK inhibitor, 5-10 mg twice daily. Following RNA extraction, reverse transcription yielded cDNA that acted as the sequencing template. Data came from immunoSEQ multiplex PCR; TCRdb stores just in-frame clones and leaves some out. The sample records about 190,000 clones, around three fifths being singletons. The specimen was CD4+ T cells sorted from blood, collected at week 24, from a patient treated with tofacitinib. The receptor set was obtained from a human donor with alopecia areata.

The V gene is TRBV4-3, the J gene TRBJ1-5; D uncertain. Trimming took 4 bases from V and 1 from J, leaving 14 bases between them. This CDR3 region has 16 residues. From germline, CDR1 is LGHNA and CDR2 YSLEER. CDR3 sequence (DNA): TGCGCCAGCAGCCTAGACTTGGGCCTCAGCAATCAGCCCCAGCATTTT. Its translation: CASSLDLGLSNQPQHF.

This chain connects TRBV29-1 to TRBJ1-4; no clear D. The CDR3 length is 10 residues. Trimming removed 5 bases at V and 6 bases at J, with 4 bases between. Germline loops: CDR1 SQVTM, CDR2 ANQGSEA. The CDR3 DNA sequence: TGCAGCGTTAAGGATGAAAAACTGTTTTTT. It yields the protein CSVKDEKLFF.

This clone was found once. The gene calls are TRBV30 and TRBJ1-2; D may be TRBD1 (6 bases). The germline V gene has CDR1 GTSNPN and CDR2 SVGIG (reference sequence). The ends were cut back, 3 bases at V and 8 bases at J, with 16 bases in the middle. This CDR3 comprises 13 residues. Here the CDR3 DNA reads TGTGCCTGGAGACCATCAGGGGCTGGCGGCTACACCTTC. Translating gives CAWRPSGAGGYTF.

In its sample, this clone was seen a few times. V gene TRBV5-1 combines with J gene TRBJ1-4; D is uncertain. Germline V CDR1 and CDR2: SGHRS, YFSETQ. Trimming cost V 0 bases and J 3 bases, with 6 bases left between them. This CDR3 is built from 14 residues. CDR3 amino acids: CASSLGASNEKLFF. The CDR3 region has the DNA TGCGCCAGCAGCTTGGGAGCCTCTAATGAAAAACTGTTTTTT.

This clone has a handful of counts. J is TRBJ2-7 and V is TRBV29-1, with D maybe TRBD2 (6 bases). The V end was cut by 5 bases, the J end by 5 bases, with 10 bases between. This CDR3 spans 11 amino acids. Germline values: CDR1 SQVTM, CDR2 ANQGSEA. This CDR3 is CSVMWGDEQYF. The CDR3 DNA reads TGCAGCGTTATGTGGGGGGACGAGCAGTACTTC.

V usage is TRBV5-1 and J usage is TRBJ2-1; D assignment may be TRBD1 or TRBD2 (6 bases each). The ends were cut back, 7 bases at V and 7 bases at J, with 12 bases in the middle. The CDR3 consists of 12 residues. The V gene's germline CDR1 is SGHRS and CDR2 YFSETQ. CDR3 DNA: TGCGCCAGCCGGGGGCGTGGTAATGAGCAGTTCTTC. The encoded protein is CASRGRGNEQFF.

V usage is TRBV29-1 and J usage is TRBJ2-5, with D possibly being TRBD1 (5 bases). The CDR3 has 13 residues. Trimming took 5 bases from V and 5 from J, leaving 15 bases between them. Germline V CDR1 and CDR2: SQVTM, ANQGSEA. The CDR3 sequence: CSVLGRAEETQYF. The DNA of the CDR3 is TGCAGCGTTTTAGGCAGGGCGGAGGAGACCCAGTACTTC.

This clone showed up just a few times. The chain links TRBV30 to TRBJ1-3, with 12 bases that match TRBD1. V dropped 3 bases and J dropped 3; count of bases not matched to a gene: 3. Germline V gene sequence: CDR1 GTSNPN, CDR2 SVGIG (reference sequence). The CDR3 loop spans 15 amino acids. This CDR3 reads CAWRRDRGHGNTIYF. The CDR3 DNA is TGTGCCTGGAGGAGGGACAGGGGGCATGGAAACACCATATATTTT.

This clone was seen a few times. The CDR3 sequence is CASSSQRRDSPLHF. The DNA for the CDR3 is TGTGCCAGCAGCTCTCAACGAAGGGATTCACCCCTCCACTTT. The V and J genes are TRBV7-2 and TRBJ1-6; unclear D gene. Trimming shortened V by 4 bases and J by 8 bases, and 12 bases separated the two germline ends. Looked up from germline, CDR1 is SGHTA and CDR2 is FQGNSA. This CDR3 is built from 14 residues. The full variable domain, with the rest looked up from reference TRBV7-2 and TRBJ1-6, is GAGVSQSPSNKVTEKGKDVELRCDPISGHTALYWYRQSLGQGLEFLIYFQGNSAPDKSGLPSDRFSAERTGGSVSTLTIQRTQQEDSAVYLCASSSQRRDSPLHFGNGTRLTVT.

CDR3 in amino acids: CAWRKTPGVGDYEQYF. CDR3 in DNA: TGTGCCTGGAGGAAAACCCCAGGGGTAGGAGACTACGAGCAGTACTTC. The chain is built from TRBV30 and TRBJ2-7, with D perhaps TRBD1 (6 bases). Between the trimmed V and J ends, which lost 3 bases and 3 bases, there was a span of 21 bases. This CDR3 contains 16 residues. Germline V gene lookup returns CDR1 GTSNPN and CDR2 SVGIG (reference sequence).

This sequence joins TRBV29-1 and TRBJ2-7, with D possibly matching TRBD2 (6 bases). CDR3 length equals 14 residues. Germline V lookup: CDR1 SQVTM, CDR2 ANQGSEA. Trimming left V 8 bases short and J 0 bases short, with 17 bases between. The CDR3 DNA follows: TGCAGCCGCCGGGTAACGCGGGGCTCCTACGAGCAGTACTTC. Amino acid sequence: CSRRVTRGSYEQYF.

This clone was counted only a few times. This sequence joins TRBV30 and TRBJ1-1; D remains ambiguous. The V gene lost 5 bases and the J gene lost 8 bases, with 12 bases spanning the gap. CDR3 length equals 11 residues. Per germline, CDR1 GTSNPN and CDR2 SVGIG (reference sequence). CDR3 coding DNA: TGTGCCTGGGGGGATAATGGAGAAGCTTTCTTT. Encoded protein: CAWGDNGEAFF.

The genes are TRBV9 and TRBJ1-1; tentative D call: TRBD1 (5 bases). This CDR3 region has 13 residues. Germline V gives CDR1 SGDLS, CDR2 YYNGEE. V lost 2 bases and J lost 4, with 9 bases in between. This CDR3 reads CASSVTGGTEAFF. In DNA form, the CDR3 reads TGTGCCAGCAGCGTCACAGGTGGCACTGAAGCTTTCTTT.

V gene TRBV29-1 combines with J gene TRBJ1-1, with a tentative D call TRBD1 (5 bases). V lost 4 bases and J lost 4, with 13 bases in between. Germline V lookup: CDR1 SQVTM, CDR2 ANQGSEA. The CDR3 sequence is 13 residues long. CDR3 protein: CSVVGQLSTEAFF. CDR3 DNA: TGCAGCGTTGTGGGGCAGCTGAGCACTGAAGCTTTCTTT.